In this sample, the clone carrying this TCR beta chain turned up once. As yet, its antigen is unknown. V gave up 4 bases and J gave up 8 bases, with 19 bases separating them. The CDR3 loop spans 15 amino acids. CDR1 and CDR2 (germline): SGDLS, YYNGEE. These data are taken from a study of shared clonotypes between healthy human individuals. Points from the study as a whole: Generation probabilities were higher for clonotypes shared across all four sorted-subset donors than for unshared ones.

In the naive CD8 group, cells lacked CD45RO and were positively selected for CCR7, so terminally differentiated effector memory CD45RA+ cells were left out. The table came from immunoSEQ multiplex PCR; TCRdb's copy has only in-frame clones and leaves some out. The sample has a few million clones, 93% seen once. The sample was naive CD8+ T cells from PBMCs. The clonotype was recovered from a man younger than 30 in good health. Some clones in this sample may be carry-over from other donors' samples. The V gene is TRBV9, the J gene TRBJ2-1, with a possible D match to TRBD1 (6 bases). The CDR3 nucleotides are TGTGCCAGCAGCCCGCCCGGCAGGGGCAAGGATGAGCAGTTCTTC. It specifies CASSPPGRGKDEQFF. The entire variable domain, with the rest obtained from reference TRBV9 and TRBJ2-1, is as follows: DSGVTQTPKHLITATGQRVTLRCSPRSGDLSVYWYQQSLDQGLQFLIQYYNGEERAKGNILERFSAQQFPDLHSELNLSSLELGDSALYFCASSPPGRGKDEQFFGPGTRLTVL.